Reported below is one T cell receptor (beta chain). The antigen is undetermined. CDR3 length: 16 residues. The germline gives CDR1 MDHEN, CDR2 SYDVKM. V dropped 3 bases and J dropped 3 bases, with 18 bases sitting between them. The sample is drawn from a study of cytomegalovirus exposure and HLA in healthy donors. Study results and limitations: For most TCR sequences rarity was the rule, although some public TCRs occurred in many donors.

PCR used 60 Vbeta primers and 13 Jbeta primers. TCRdb's copy holds only in-frame clones and misses some; the assay was immunoSEQ multiplex PCR. The table includes approximately 180,000 clones, about 80% detected once. Though probably carrying unrecorded immune exposures, donors were nominally healthy at sampling. The chain couples TRBV28 to TRBJ2-7; possibly TRBD1 for D (6 bases). Sequencing was performed on PBMCs. The TCR sequence derives from a man in his thirties or forties in good health and CMV-seropositive. The DNA of the CDR3 is TGTGCCAGCAGTTTCCCCCTCAGGGGTGGGGGCTACGAGCAGTACTTC. Amino acids: CASSFPLRGGGYEQYF.